This entry concerns a single T cell receptor (beta chain). This entry is derived from a study of blood T cell repertoires in COVID-19. Study as a whole: Samples came from the United States, Italy and Spain, spanning acute and convalescent COVID-19. T cells, B-cell-depleted T cells, or PBMCs supplied cDNA or gDNA.

Original processing notes: Amplified reference gene primers provided the basis for estimating nucleated cell counts. Generated by immunoSEQ multiplex PCR, the TCRdb table keeps only in-frame clones and is missing some. V, J and clone size reflect that table, while D and trimming were determined from the DNA. In the table there are about 130,000 clones, about nine tenths of which are singletons. Germline V CDR1 and CDR2: LNHDA, SQIVND (reference sequence). The CDR3 has 15 amino acids. V lost 6 bases and J lost 3, with 14 bases in between. The sequencing input was peripheral blood. The TCR was taken from a man aged 45 to 65 with acute or convalescent COVID-19. The rearrangement links TRBV19 to TRBJ2-2, with a possible D match to TRBD2 (6 bases). In nucleotides, the CDR3 is TGTGCCAGTAGCCACGGCAGGAGGGACACCGGGGAGCTGTTTTTT. Translating it yields CASSHGRRDTGELFF.